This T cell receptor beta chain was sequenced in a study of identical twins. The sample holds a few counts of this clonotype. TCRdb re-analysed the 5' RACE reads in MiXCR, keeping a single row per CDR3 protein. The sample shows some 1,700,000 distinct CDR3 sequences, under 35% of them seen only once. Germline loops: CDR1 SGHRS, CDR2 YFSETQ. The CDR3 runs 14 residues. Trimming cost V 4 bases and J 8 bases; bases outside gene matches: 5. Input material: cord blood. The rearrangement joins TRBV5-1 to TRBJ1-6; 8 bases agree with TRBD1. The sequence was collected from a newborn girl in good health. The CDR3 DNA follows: TGCGCCAGCAGCCTCGCAGGGGGCGATTCACCCCTCCACTTT. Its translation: CASSLAGGDSPLHF.